This T cell receptor beta chain was documented in a study of radiotherapy plus CTLA-4 blockade in lung cancer. Study background: With roughly 30% of patients having disease control, objective responses were seen in roughly 19%. Study-level findings and limits: Peripheral blood showed expansion of tumor-derived TCR clones after radiotherapy and ipilimumab.

Remarks on this clone: Its antigen is undetermined.

Clones were read by immunoSEQ multiplex PCR, and TCRdb kept only the in-frame ones, dropping some. The sample gives under 35,000 clones, under 85% of which show up once; roughly 5% is in the top ten. V lost 2 bases to trimming and J lost 2 bases, with 11 bases between them. Germline V gives CDR1 SGDLS, CDR2 YYNGEE. This CDR3 has 15 residues. The receptor was derived from a human donor with non-small cell lung cancer whose response to radiotherapy plus ipilimumab could not be evaluated. The rearrangement joins TRBV9 to TRBJ1-3, with D perhaps matching TRBD1 (6 bases). Sequences were derived from peripheral blood, sampled from a patient treated with radiotherapy plus ipilimumab. In DNA form, the CDR3 reads TGTGCCAGCAGCGTTACAGGGTCTACTGGAAACACCATATATTTT. This codes for CASSVTGSTGNTIYF.